This record looks at one T cell receptor (beta chain) sequence and its context. This sample is drawn from a study of cytomegalovirus exposure and HLA in healthy donors. With 60 Vbeta and 13 Jbeta primers, the PCR was carried out. TCRdb keeps only in-frame clones here, not all; method: immunoSEQ multiplex PCR. The sample records roughly 150,000 clones, approximately 78% being singletons. The CDR3 is 17 residues long. The germline gives CDR1 SGHTA, CDR2 FQGNSA. Trimming cost V 5 bases and J 0 bases; bases outside gene matches: 6. The material sequenced was PBMCs. The chain joins TRBV7-2 to TRBJ2-7; 14 bases line up with TRBD2. This sequence was found in a middle-aged woman in good health and CMV-seropositive. The CDR3 DNA reads as TGTGCCAGCAGCCAAGGACTAGCGGGGGGTCGCTCCTACGAGCAGTACTTC. This encodes CASSQGLAGGRSYEQYF.